Presented here are 30 T cell receptor beta chains from one specimen sequenced in a study of T cell responses to AZD1222 COVID-19 vaccine. Profiled with immunoSEQ multiplex PCR; TCRdb holds only in-frame clones, not every one. In the table there are approximately 44,000 clones, around three quarters of which are singletons. Source: peripheral blood, taken on day 0 of AZD1222 vaccination. These receptors all come from an adult in good health.

The V and J genes are TRBV12-3 or TRBV12-4 and TRBJ2-3, with D unclear. This CDR3 is built from 11 residues. V shed 5 bases and J shed 3 bases, with 3 bases lying between them. The CDR3 reads CASSETDTQYF. CDR3 DNA: TGTGCCAGCAGTGAGACAGATACGCAGTATTTT.

This clone was seen only once. The CDR3 bases are TGTGCCAGCAGCTTGATGGACAGGGGGTCTGGAAACACCATATATTTT. Its protein product is CASSLMDRGSGNTIYF. This chain joins TRBV5-6 and TRBJ1-3; 10 nucleotides align to TRBD1. Trimming took 1 base from V and 1 from J; bases not matched to a gene: 2. Germline V lookup: CDR1 SGHDT, CDR2 YYEEEE. The CDR3 sequence is 16 residues long.

The chain recombines TRBV5-1 with TRBJ1-1, with D possibly matching TRBD1 (5 bases). CDR3 length: 15 amino acids. The V gene's germline CDR1 is SGHRS and CDR2 YFSETQ. The ends were cut back, 1 base at V and 3 bases at J, with 13 bases in the middle. CDR3 nucleotide sequence: TGCGCCAGCAGCTTGCATCAGGGTGGTGACACTGAAGCTTTCTTT. Residues: CASSLHQGGDTEAFF. Drawing the rest from reference TRBV5-1 and TRBJ1-1, the complete variable domain is KAGVTQTPRYLIKTRGQQVTLSCSPISGHRSVSWYQQTPGQGLQFLFEYFSETQRNKGNFPGRFSGRQFSNSRSEMNVSTLELGDSALYLCASSLHQGGDTEAFFGQGTRLTVV.

The chain employs TRBV15 and TRBJ1-5; D gene unclear. This CDR3 contains 13 residues. Trimming removed 6 bases from V and 1 base from J, with 7 bases in between. The germline V gene encodes CDR1 LNHNV and CDR2 YYDKDF (reference sequence). The CDR3 spells CATRGESNQPQHF. DNA for the CDR3: TGTGCCACCAGGGGCGAAAGCAATCAGCCCCAGCATTTT.

V and J are TRBV5-1 and TRBJ2-1; TRBD1 aligns across 9 bases. The junction had 9 bases not matched to a gene; V was cut back by 1 base and J by 7 bases. In germline, CDR1 is SGHRS, CDR2 YFSETQ. The CDR3 extends over 16 amino acids. CDR3 residues: CASSLTTGQGLNEQFF. In DNA form, the CDR3 reads TGCGCCAGCAGCTTGACCACGGGACAGGGATTGAATGAGCAGTTCTTC.

This clone was counted once. The rearrangement uses TRBV25-1 and TRBJ1-1; TRBD1 matches at 10 bases. J gave up 6 bases and V 3 bases, and 4 bases lay outside the gene matches. Germline V gives CDR1 MGHDK, CDR2 SYGVNS. The CDR3 totals 14 residues. The CDR3 bases are TGTGCCAGCAGTGACGGGACAGGGGTACCTGAAGCTTTCTTT. Amino acids: CASSDGTGVPEAFF.

The chain couples TRBV9 to TRBJ1-2; 8 bases fit TRBD1. The J segment lost 7 bases and the V segment lost 3 bases, leaving 11 bases of the junction unmatched. This CDR3 has 15 residues. Per germline, CDR1 SGDLS and CDR2 YYNGEE. Here the CDR3 reads CASSAGQAGVAGYTF. Here the CDR3 DNA reads TGTGCCAGCAGCGCGGGACAGGCAGGAGTAGCTGGCTACACCTTC.

This clone showed up just a few times. The chain links TRBV28 to TRBJ1-4; a possible D gene is TRBD1 (5 bases). CDR3 length: 19 residues. Trimming took off 5 bases at V and 2 bases at J, with 24 bases between the two ends. The germline V gene has CDR1 MDHEN and CDR2 SYDVKM. The DNA of the CDR3 is TGTGCCAGCAGTCGAGGCGTGATCGACCTTGGGGCGACTAATGAAAAACTGTTTTTT. Encoded protein: CASSRGVIDLGATNEKLFF.

This chain uses TRBV24-1 with TRBJ2-7, with 8 bases matching TRBD1. V dropped 6 bases and J dropped 2; count of bases not matched to a gene: 5. In germline, CDR1 is KGHDR, CDR2 SFDVKD. The CDR3 loop spans 14 amino acids. DNA of the CDR3: TGTGCCACCAGTAGGACAGGGATACCCTACGAGCAGTACTTC. As protein: CATSRTGIPYEQYF.

A few counts support this clone. The V gene is TRBV10-3, the J gene TRBJ1-5; 10 bases line up with TRBD1. The length of the CDR3 is 15 residues. The germline V gene encodes CDR1 ENHRY and CDR2 SYGVKD. With 6 bases clipped from V and 0 bases from J, the junction kept 2 bases outside the gene matches. The CDR3: CAIRRDRGSNQPQHF. CDR3 bases: TGTGCCATCAGAAGGGACAGGGGTAGCAATCAGCCCCAGCATTTT.

This chain uses TRBV7-8 with TRBJ1-5; no firm D call. From germline, CDR1 is SGHVS and CDR2 FQNEAQ. V was trimmed by 2 bases and J by 3 bases, leaving 8 bases between them. The CDR3 runs to 14 residues. The CDR3 here is CASSLTRDNQPQHF. DNA for the CDR3: TGTGCCAGCAGCTTAACCCGGGACAATCAGCCCCAGCATTTT.

The CDR3 spells CASSLERGGGQPQHF. Here the CDR3 DNA reads TGTGCCAGCAGCTTAGAACGAGGGGGGGGACAGCCCCAGCATTTT. This sequence joins TRBV7-8 and TRBJ1-5, with a tentative D call TRBD1 (6 bases). Germline-derived CDR1 and CDR2 are SGHVS and FQNEAQ. This CDR3 has 15 amino acids. Trimming stripped 1 base from V and 7 bases from J, with 14 bases between.

The chain employs TRBV3-1 (or the pseudogene TRBV3-2) and TRBJ1-4; tentatively, D is TRBD1 (5 bases). The CDR3 is made up of 12 amino acids. CDR1 LGHDT and CDR2 YNNKEL come from the germline V gene (reference sequence). The V and J ends lost 4 bases and 13 bases respectively, with 13 bases between them. The CDR3 sequence is CASSPSEGSLFF. The CDR3 coding sequence is TGTGCCAGCAGCCCGTCCGAGGGGTCACTGTTTTTT.

V usage is TRBV18 and J usage is TRBJ2-2; D may correspond to TRBD1 or TRBD2 (5 bases each). Germline CDR1 KGHSH, CDR2 LQKENI. Trimming cost V 6 bases and J 2 bases, with 10 bases left between them. This CDR3 contains 14 residues. CDR3 nucleotide sequence: TGTGCCAGCTCCGAGGGGTTAAACACCGGGGAGCTGTTTTTT. Translating gives CASSEGLNTGELFF.

There are a few counts of this clone. This chain links TRBV5-6 with TRBJ1-2, with a possible D match to TRBD1 (5 bases). This CDR3 contains 12 residues. The V and J ends lost 4 bases and 4 bases respectively, with 8 bases between them. CDR1 and CDR2 from the germline V gene are SGHDT and YYEEEE. The CDR3 DNA sequence: TGTGCCAGCAGCCTTGACAGCTATGGCTACACCTTC. Translating gives CASSLDSYGYTF.

This clone showed up just a few times. The rearrangement joins TRBV11-2 to TRBJ1-2; 7 bases line up with TRBD1. Looked up from germline, CDR1 is SGHAT and CDR2 is FQNNGV. The CDR3 has 15 residues. V gave up 4 bases and J gave up 4 bases; unmatched junction bases: 9. The CDR3 protein is CASSSLGGRGYGYTF. DNA for the CDR3: TGTGCCAGCAGCTCGCTAGGGGGCAGGGGCTATGGCTACACCTTC.

The J gene is TRBJ2-3, the V gene TRBV19, with D perhaps TRBD2 (5 bases). In germline, CDR1 is LNHDA, CDR2 SQIVND (reference sequence). CDR3 length equals 15 residues. Between the trimmed V and J ends, which lost 5 bases and 3 bases, there was a span of 15 bases. Here the CDR3 reads CASSWRQVGTDTQYF. The DNA of the CDR3 is TGTGCCAGTAGTTGGAGGCAGGTTGGAACAGATACGCAGTATTTT.

This chain links TRBV5-4 with TRBJ2-1; TRBD2 is a possible D gene (5 bases). V was cut by 0 bases and J by 8 bases, with 9 bases left in between. The CDR3 spans 13 residues. Germline lookup yields CDR1 SGHNT and CDR2 YYREEE (reference sequence). CDR3 amino acids: CASSLAEGDEQFF. The CDR3 DNA sequence: TGTGCCAGCAGCTTGGCAGAGGGCGATGAGCAGTTCTTC.

This clone appeared once. The rearrangement uses TRBV29-1 and TRBJ1-6; D is unresolved. CDR3 length: 18 residues. Germline CDR1 reads SQVTM; CDR2 reads ANQGSEA. V was shortened by 4 bases and J by 0 bases, with 19 bases between the two germline ends. CDR3 DNA: TGCAGCGTTGGTTTTCGACAAGATATAGTCTCCTATAATTCACCCCTCCACTTT. This encodes CSVGFRQDIVSYNSPLHF.

This chain uses TRBV28 with TRBJ1-1; tentatively, D is TRBD1 (5 bases). In germline, CDR1 is MDHEN, CDR2 SYDVKM. This CDR3 has 17 amino acids. V was shortened by 6 bases and J by 0 bases, with 20 bases between the two germline ends. For the CDR3, the DNA is TGTGCCAGCAGGGGTCGCGGGATGTGGGGCATGAACACTGAAGCTTTCTTT. This translates into CASRGRGMWGMNTEAFF.

The chain employs TRBV5-1 and TRBJ2-7, with D possibly TRBD1 on 5 matching bases. This CDR3 has 15 amino acids. From germline, CDR1 is SGHRS and CDR2 YFSETQ. V was pared by 0 bases and J by 1 base, with 11 bases between. This CDR3 reads CASSLAPTASYEQYF. In nucleotides, the CDR3 is TGCGCCAGCAGCTTGGCCCCGACAGCTTCCTACGAGCAGTACTTC.

This clone is termed large. This chain joins TRBV27 and TRBJ2-2, with 11 positions matching TRBD1. The germline gives CDR1 MNHEY, CDR2 SMNVEV (reference sequence). The CDR3 is 15 residues long. Trimming took 4 bases from V and 2 from J; bases not matched to a gene: 0. CDR3 DNA sequence: TGTGCCAGCAGTTGGACAGGGGGCAACACCGGGGAGCTGTTTTTT. This sequence encodes CASSWTGGNTGELFF.

The chain couples TRBV28 to TRBJ1-2; D remains ambiguous. The CDR3 is 13 residues long. The V end was cut by 1 base, the J end by 7 bases, with 10 bases between. Germline assignment: CDR1 MDHEN and CDR2 SYDVKM. CDR3 sequence: CASSLFRAGGYTF. DNA for the CDR3: TGTGCCAGCAGTTTATTCCGAGCGGGTGGCTACACCTTC.

Only one count was recorded for this clone. The chain recombines TRBV7-9 with TRBJ1-3; no firm D call. V lost 5 bases and J 6 bases, leaving 8 bases between the germline ends. CDR1 and CDR2 from the germline V gene are SEHNR and FQNEAQ (reference sequence). The CDR3 consists of 12 residues. CDR3: CASSPPSNTIYF. In nucleotides, the CDR3 is TGTGCCAGCAGCCCCCCGTCAAACACCATATATTTT. The variable domain in full, with the rest retrieved from reference TRBV7-9 and TRBJ1-3, is DTGVSQNPRHKITKRGQNVTFRCDPISEHNRLYWYRQTLGQGPEFLTYFQNEAQLEKSRLLSDRFSAERPKGSFSTLEIQRTEQGDSAMYLCASSPPSNTIYFGEGSWLTVV.

The V call is TRBV28, the J call TRBJ1-5, with TRBD1 matching over 11 bases. In germline, CDR1 is MDHEN, CDR2 SYDVKM. Germline trimming cut 4 bases from V and 5 bases from J; bases unmatched to any gene: 7. The CDR3 length is 16 residues. The CDR3 region is CASSSPGQGGDQPQHF. The DNA of the CDR3 is TGTGCCAGCAGTTCCCCGGGACAGGGGGGCGATCAGCCCCAGCATTTT. The full variable domain, rest sourced from reference TRBV28 and TRBJ1-5, is DVKVTQSSRYLVKRTGEKVFLECVQDMDHENMFWYRQDPGLGLRLIYFSYDVKMKEKGDIPEGYSVSREKKERFSLILESASTNQTSMYLCASSSPGQGGDQPQHFGDGTRLSIL.

The rearrangement links TRBV5-6 to TRBJ1-1; perhaps TRBD1 as D (5 bases). The V and J ends lost 2 bases and 7 bases respectively, with 12 bases between them. CDR1 is SGHDT, CDR2 YYEEEE, per germline. This CDR3 comprises 13 residues. CDR3 sequence reads: CASSFQGGDEAFF. CDR3 nucleotides: TGTGCCAGCAGCTTCCAGGGAGGCGATGAAGCTTTCTTT.

This rearrangement joins TRBV6-1 to TRBJ1-4; D remains ambiguous. CDR1 MNHNS and CDR2 SASEGT come from the germline V gene. This CDR3 comprises 13 residues. Trimming left V 0 bases short and J 11 bases short, with 10 bases between. The CDR3 DNA sequence: TGTGCCAGCAGTGAAGCCCAATACGAGAAACTGTTTTTT. Amino acids: CASSEAQYEKLFF.

The chain employs TRBV7-6 and TRBJ1-3; the match to TRBD1 covers 7 bases. This CDR3 has 16 residues. The germline CDR1 and CDR2 sequences are SGHVS and FNYEAQ. The J segment lost 0 bases and the V segment lost 5 bases, leaving 7 bases of the junction unmatched. The CDR3 nucleotides are TGTGCCAGCAGCCAGAGGACAGGCAGCTCTGGAAACACCATATATTTT. Amino acid sequence: CASSQRTGSSGNTIYF.

The V call is TRBV5-1, the J call TRBJ2-1; 10 bases match TRBD1. Germline V gene lookup returns CDR1 SGHRS and CDR2 YFSETQ. This CDR3 contains 17 residues. Germline trimming cut 0 bases from V and 5 bases from J; bases unmatched to any gene: 8. The CDR3 sequence is CASSLGPGQGSHNEQFF. The DNA for the CDR3 is TGCGCCAGCAGCTTGGGCCCGGGACAGGGGAGCCACAATGAGCAGTTCTTC.

The chain carries TRBV7-2 and TRBJ1-2; TRBD1 aligns across 7 bases. With V trimmed by 5 bases and J by 8 bases, 8 bases remained unmatched. Germline V CDR1 and CDR2: SGHTA, FQGNSA. The CDR3 is made up of 13 amino acids. CDR3 in amino acids: CASSAQTGYGYTF. In nucleotides, the CDR3 is TGTGCCAGCAGCGCCCAGACAGGGTACGGCTACACCTTC.